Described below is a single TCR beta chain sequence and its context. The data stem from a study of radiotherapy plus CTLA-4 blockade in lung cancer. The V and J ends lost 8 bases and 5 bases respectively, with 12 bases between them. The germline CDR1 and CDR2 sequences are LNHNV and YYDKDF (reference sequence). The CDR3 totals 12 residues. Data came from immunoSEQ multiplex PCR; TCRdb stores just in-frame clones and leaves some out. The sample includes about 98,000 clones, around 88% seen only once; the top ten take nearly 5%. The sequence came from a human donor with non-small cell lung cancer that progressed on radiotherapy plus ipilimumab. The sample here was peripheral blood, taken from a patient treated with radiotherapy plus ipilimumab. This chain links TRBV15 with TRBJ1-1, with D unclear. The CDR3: CATSGRWTEAFF. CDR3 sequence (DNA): TGTGCCACCTCCGGGAGGTGGACTGAAGCTTTCTTT.